This T cell receptor beta chain is drawn from a study of cytomegalovirus exposure and HLA in healthy donors. Study-level background: Samples from HLA-typed donors yielded about 85 million unique TCRs in an early data release. Study-wide results and limits: The authors later linked a missense DCLRE1C variant to TCR beta V- and J-gene trimming. Altogether, more than 150 TCR beta chains were recorded as cytomegalovirus-associated.

At collection, donors were nominally healthy, but unrecorded immune exposures were probable. About this clone itself: The antigen remains undetermined.

V trimming: 0 bases; J trimming: 0 bases; junction bases outside the gene matches: 3. The germline V gene encodes CDR1 SGHRS and CDR2 YFSETQ. The CDR3 extends over 16 amino acids. Amplification used 60 Vbeta primers and 13 Jbeta primers. TCRdb keeps only in-frame clones here, not all; method: immunoSEQ multiplex PCR. In the table there are over 150,000 clones, about four fifths of which are singletons. The receptor was derived from a man aged 25 to 40 in good health and CMV-seropositive. The J gene is TRBJ2-1, the V gene TRBV5-1, with 7 bases that match TRBD2. Sequenced material: PBMCs. The CDR3 region is CASSLAPGGSYNEQFF. The CDR3, as DNA: TGCGCCAGCAGCTTGGCCCCGGGAGGCTCCTACAATGAGCAGTTCTTC.